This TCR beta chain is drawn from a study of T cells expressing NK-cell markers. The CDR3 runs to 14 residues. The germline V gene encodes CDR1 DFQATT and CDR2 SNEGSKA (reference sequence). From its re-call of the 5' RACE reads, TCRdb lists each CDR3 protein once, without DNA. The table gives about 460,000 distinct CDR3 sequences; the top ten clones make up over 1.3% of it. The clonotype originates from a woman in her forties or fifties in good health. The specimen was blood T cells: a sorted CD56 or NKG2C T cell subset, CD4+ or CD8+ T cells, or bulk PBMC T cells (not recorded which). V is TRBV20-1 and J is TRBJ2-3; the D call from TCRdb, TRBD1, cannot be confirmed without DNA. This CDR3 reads CSARLPGVTDTQYF.